The text below deals with one T cell receptor beta chain. Trimming took 0 bases from V and 1 from J; bases not matched to a gene: 4. This CDR3 has 17 residues. Germline lookup yields CDR1 SGHTS and CDR2 YDEGEE. The data were taken from a study of shared clonotypes between healthy human individuals. Study overall: Contributing individuals were two females and three males aged 18 to 49.

The protocol was immunoSEQ multiplex PCR, while the TCRdb copy is restricted to in-frame clones and leaves out a portion. Among roughly 2 million clones listed, 95% were seen once. The chain combines TRBV5-8 with TRBJ2-5; 12 bases agree with TRBD2. Sequencing was done on a sample of naive CD4+ T cells sorted from blood. Subset defined: CD45RA+ positively selected. This receptor was obtained from a man aged 18 to 29 in good health. As DNA, the CDR3 is TGTGCCAGCAGCTTGGGGACTAGCGGGAAAATCCAAGAGACCCAGTACTTC. Its protein product is CASSLGTSGKIQETQYF.